These 17 T cell receptor beta chains originate from one sample sequenced in a study of T cell repertoires in cytomegalovirus infection. No cognate antigen is known for these TCRs. MiXCR, run by TCRdb on the reads, gives a single entry per CDR3 protein. The sample gives about 830,000 distinct CDR3 sequences, less than 35% of which show up once; around 12% is in the top ten. Material: cultured CD8+ T cells from PBMCs, obtained from culture after CMV antigen stimulation. The receptors come from a human donor in good health (CMV status not recorded). Some clones in this sample may be carry-over from other donors' samples.

This clonotype was found a few times. The CDR3 nucleotides read TGCGCCAGCAGCCCACCGGGACAGGTTTTGAGAGAGCAGTACTTC. Protein product: CASSPPGQVLREQYF. The chain employs TRBV5-1 and TRBJ2-7, with 8 nucleotides matching TRBD1. J gave up 7 bases and V 4 bases, and 13 bases lay outside the gene matches. Germline V gene data show CDR1 as SGHRS and CDR2 as YFSETQ. This CDR3 comprises 15 residues. The whole variable domain, filled in from reference TRBV5-1 and TRBJ2-7, reads KAGVTQTPRYLIKTRGQQVTLSCSPISGHRSVSWYQQTPGQGLQFLFEYFSETQRNKGNFPGRFSGRQFSNSRSEMNVSTLELGDSALYLCASSPPGQVLREQYFGPGTRLTVT.

This chain links TRBV20-1 with TRBJ2-7; 7 bases align to TRBD1. The J segment lost 4 bases and the V segment lost 5 bases, leaving 11 bases of the junction unmatched. Germline CDR1 reads DFQATT; CDR2 reads SNEGSKA (reference sequence). The CDR3 is made up of 14 amino acids. CDR3 coding DNA: TGCAGTGCTGGGACACCCCTCAGGGGGTACGAGCAGTACTTC. This sequence encodes CSAGTPLRGYEQYF.

This clonotype has just a few counts. This chain joins TRBV19 and TRBJ2-2; D is perhaps TRBD1 (5 bases). The CDR3 is 15 amino acids. The germline gives CDR1 LNHDA, CDR2 SQIVND (reference sequence). Trimming pared 3 bases from V and 9 bases from J, leaving 17 bases between. Written as DNA, the CDR3 is TGTGCCAGTAGTATGTATTATCAGGGAATACGGGAGCTGTTTTTT. Translation: CASSMYYQGIRELFF.

V and J are TRBV10-3 and TRBJ1-3, with 11 bases aligning to TRBD1. CDR1 is ENHRY and CDR2 is SYGVKD in the germline V gene. The CDR3 extends over 16 amino acids. J was trimmed by 0 bases and V by 6 bases; bases with no gene match: 4. The CDR3 is CAISSGQGDSGNTIYF. The DNA of the CDR3 is TGTGCCATCAGCTCGGGACAGGGGGACTCTGGAAACACCATATATTTT.

V and J are TRBV23-1 and TRBJ2-7; D possibly uses TRBD1 or TRBD2 (6 bases each). TRBV23-1 is reported as an ORF; its role is uncertain. CDR3 size: 15 residues. V was cut by 4 bases and J by 0 bases, with 13 bases left in between. The CDR3 nucleotides are TGCGCCAGCAGTCGGCACGGGGGCGTCTCCTACGAGCAGTACTTC. Protein: CASSRHGGVSYEQYF.

This clonotype was observed at least ten times. The chain recombines TRBV2 with TRBJ2-3; 9 positions match TRBD2. Germline CDR1 is SNHLY and CDR2 is FYNNEI. The CDR3 is 17 amino acids. V dropped 8 bases and J dropped 5; count of bases not matched to a gene: 17. The CDR3 DNA reads TGTGCCAGCGTGTGGGCTAGCGGGGCGATCTACGAAGATACGCAGTATTTT. Translating it yields CASVWASGAIYEDTQYF.

The rearrangement uses TRBV4-2 and TRBJ1-5; 8 bases fit TRBD1. The germline CDR1 and CDR2 sequences are LGHNA and YNFKEQ. V lost 0 bases and J lost 6; bases outside the gene matches: 4. There are 15 residues in the CDR3. CDR3 in amino acids: CASSQEGQGAQPQHF. As DNA, the CDR3 is TGTGCCAGCAGCCAAGAAGGACAGGGAGCTCAGCCCCAGCATTTT.

V gene TRBV5-1 combines with J gene TRBJ2-2; maybe TRBD1 (6 bases). V was trimmed by 1 base and J by 6 bases, leaving 13 bases between them. This CDR3 is built from 15 residues. Germline-derived CDR1 and CDR2 are SGHRS and YFSETQ. CDR3 region: CASSLIQGMAGELFF. The CDR3 bases are TGCGCCAGCAGCTTGATACAGGGAATGGCCGGGGAGCTGTTTTTT.

The rearrangement uses TRBV6-1 and TRBJ2-1, with a tentative D call TRBD2 (5 bases). This CDR3 contains 15 residues. Per germline, CDR1 MNHNS and CDR2 SASEGT. Trimming left V 1 base short and J 8 bases short, with 15 bases between. For the CDR3, the DNA is TGTGCCAGCAGTGAAGTAAGCCTAGCCGTCGATGAGCAGTTCTTC. Protein: CASSEVSLAVDEQFF.

The chain uses TRBV5-4 and TRBJ1-2, with TRBD1 as a possible D gene (5 bases). CDR3 size: 16 residues. The V gene lost 2 bases and the J gene lost 6 bases, with 20 bases spanning the gap. Germline assignment: CDR1 SGHNT and CDR2 YYREEE (reference sequence). The CDR3 loop is CASSFRRGREENGYTF. The DNA for the CDR3 is TGTGCCAGCAGCTTCCGGAGGGGTAGGGAGGAGAATGGCTACACCTTC.

Written as DNA, the CDR3 is TGCAGTGCTAGACCCGGACAGGCCACTATCTCTGGAAACACCATATATTTT. Translation gives CSARPGQATISGNTIYF. The rearrangement joins TRBV20-1 to TRBJ1-3, with 7 bases matching TRBD1. Trimming removed 2 bases from V and 0 bases from J; junction bases left unmatched: 10. Germline assignment: CDR1 DFQATT and CDR2 SNEGSKA (reference sequence). CDR3 length equals 17 residues.

This clonotype has more than one count but fewer than ten. CDR3 DNA: TGTGCCAGTAGCACCATAGGTGAGCCCTCGGGCACCGGGGAGCTGTTTTTT. It yields the protein CASSTIGEPSGTGELFF. The V and J genes are TRBV19 and TRBJ2-2; no clear D. This CDR3 spans 17 amino acids. Trimming removed 6 bases from V and 4 bases from J, with 21 bases in between. Germline CDR1 is LNHDA and CDR2 is SQIVND (reference sequence).

The rearrangement joins TRBV7-9 to TRBJ2-5; possibly TRBD1 or TRBD2 for D (6 bases each). CDR1 is SEHNR and CDR2 is FQNEAQ in the germline V gene (reference sequence). V lost 8 bases to trimming and J lost 2 bases, with 15 bases between them. The CDR3 extends over 14 amino acids. In DNA, the CDR3 is TGTGCCAGCGAGGGGGGCAGCTATCAAGAGACCCAGTACTTC. Protein: CASEGGSYQETQYF. Drawing the rest from reference TRBV7-9 and TRBJ2-5, the complete variable domain is DTGVSQNPRHKITKRGQNVTFRCDPISEHNRLYWYRQTLGQGPEFLTYFQNEAQLEKSRLLSDRFSAERPKGSFSTLEIQRTEQGDSAMYLCASEGGSYQETQYFGPGTRLLVL.

This clonotype was seen repeatedly, ten times or more. DNA for the CDR3: TGTGCCAGCAGCTTACCCCGAGGGGCTAGCGGGGGGGATCAAGAGACCCAGTACTTC. Residues: CASSLPRGASGGDQETQYF. The chain carries TRBV7-2 and TRBJ2-5; 12 nucleotides match TRBD2. Germline CDR1 reads SGHTA; CDR2 reads FQGNSA. This CDR3 contains 19 residues. The ends lost 2 bases at V and 2 bases at J; junction bases unmatched: 12.

V and J are TRBV5-4 and TRBJ2-1; 10 nucleotides agree with TRBD1. The CDR3 extends over 16 amino acids. With 4 bases clipped from V and 2 bases from J, the junction kept 6 bases outside the gene matches. Germline loops: CDR1 SGHNT, CDR2 YYREEE (reference sequence). The CDR3 nucleotides read TGTGCCAGCAGCGGGGGACAGGGGAGTCCCTACAATGAGCAGTTCTTC. Encoded protein: CASSGGQGSPYNEQFF.

This clonotype was recorded a few times. The chain recombines TRBV6-2 or TRBV6-3 with TRBJ2-7; maybe TRBD1 (6 bases). Trimming pared 6 bases from V and 3 bases from J, leaving 12 bases between. Germline lookup yields CDR1 MNHEY and CDR2 SVGEGT. This CDR3 spans 13 amino acids. The CDR3 protein is CASSPDSYYEQYF. CDR3 in DNA: TGTGCCAGCAGCCCGGACAGTTACTACGAGCAGTACTTC.

V is TRBV12-3 or TRBV12-4 and J is TRBJ2-7; 10 positions agree with TRBD1. The CDR3 has 14 residues. V shed 5 bases and J 4 bases; nucleotides not matched to a gene: 5. In DNA, the CDR3 is TGTGCCAGCAGTCCGGACAGGGGGGATTACGAGCAGTACTTC. Protein product: CASSPDRGDYEQYF.